A single TCR beta chain is shown here with its context. Antigen specificity is unknown. The source of the sample is a study of T cell repertoires in cytomegalovirus infection. Notes on the study in general: CMV-specific TCR beta clonotypes restricted by HLA-C dominated the ex vivo response. Of the TCR beta families, the public ones yielded a cumulative frequency that identified carriers of CMV plus the relevant HLA.

TCRdb reanalysed the reads using MiXCR and keeps one entry per CDR3 protein. This table holds about 570,000 distinct CDR3 sequences, 40% found once. The V gene's germline CDR1 is SGHTA and CDR2 FQGNSA. The CDR3 runs to 17 residues. The V segment lost 4 bases and the J segment 0 bases; nucleotides outside the gene matches: 6. This chain links TRBV7-2 with TRBJ2-3; TRBD2 matches 11 bases. The sequencing used cultured PBMCs, collected from culture after CMV antigen stimulation. The clonotype was recovered from a human donor in good health (CMV status not recorded). Some clones in this sample may be carry-over from other donors' samples. The chain's CDR3 is CASSSQWTSGSTDTQYF. The DNA of the CDR3 is TGTGCCAGCAGCTCCCAGTGGACTAGCGGGAGCACAGATACGCAGTATTTT. The complete variable domain, with remaining parts taken from reference TRBV7-2 and TRBJ2-3, reads GAGVSQSPSNKVTEKGKDVELRCDPISGHTALYWYRQSLGQGLEFLIYFQGNSAPDKSGLPSDRFSAERTGGSVSTLTIQRTQQEDSAVYLCASSSQWTSGSTDTQYFGPGTRLTVL.